Following are 14 T cell receptor beta chains from one sample sequenced in a study of T cell responses to AZD1222 COVID-19 vaccine. The method was immunoSEQ multiplex PCR; TCRdb's version includes in-frame clones alone and lacks a portion of them. The sample lists 150,000 to 200,000 clones; over 80% were seen once. The starting material was peripheral blood, obtained on day 0 of AZD1222 vaccination. These receptors originate from an adult in good health.

This sequence joins TRBV6-5 and TRBJ2-1; the D call may be TRBD1 or TRBD2 (5 bases each). The V gene's germline CDR1 is MNHEY and CDR2 SVGAGI. This CDR3 spans 15 amino acids. The ends were cut back, 8 bases at V and 0 bases at J, with 14 bases in the middle. The CDR3 DNA is TGTGCCAGCCTAAATTCAGGGAGCTCCTACAATGAGCAGTTCTTC. Protein product: CASLNSGSSYNEQFF.

CDR3 sequence reads: CASYDRGLTSGNQPQHF. CDR3 coding DNA: TGTGCCAGCTATGACAGGGGGCTCACTTCGGGAAATCAGCCCCAGCATTTT. This sequence joins TRBV19 and TRBJ1-5; 10 bases are shared with TRBD1. This CDR3 region has 17 residues. The germline gives CDR1 LNHDA, CDR2 SQIVND (reference sequence). Trimming at V came to 9 bases and at J to 4 bases, leaving 15 bases not matched to a gene.

CDR3 loop: CASSPLELTGELFF. CDR3 bases: TGTGCCAGCAGCCCCCTTGAGCTCACCGGGGAGCTGTTTTTT. The J gene is TRBJ2-2, the V gene TRBV11-1; D is ambiguous. Trimming removed 5 bases at V and 4 bases at J, with 11 bases between. The CDR3 is 14 residues long. The germline CDR1 and CDR2 sequences are SGHAT and FQDESV (reference sequence).

The CDR3 DNA is TGTGCCAGCAGGGGTATGGCGGTGGGGCAGACCCAGTACTTC. It specifies CASRGMAVGQTQYF. The V call is TRBV7-9, the J call TRBJ2-5, with a tentative D call TRBD1 (5 bases). Germline-derived CDR1 and CDR2 are SEHNR and FQNEAQ (reference sequence). The ends were cut back, 6 bases at V and 6 bases at J, with 17 bases in the middle. This CDR3 comprises 14 residues.

J is TRBJ1-6 and V is TRBV6-6; D remains unclear. CDR3 length: 15 residues. V was clipped by 2 bases and J by 0 bases, with 5 bases between them. Germline V gives CDR1 MNHNY, CDR2 SVGAGI (reference sequence). Written as DNA, the CDR3 is TGTGCCAGCAGTTACCCCAGCTCCTATAATTCACCCCTCCACTTT. Its translation: CASSYPSSYNSPLHF.

The chain couples TRBV6-5 to TRBJ2-5, with D perhaps TRBD1 (6 bases). The CDR3 consists of 13 residues. In germline, CDR1 is MNHEY, CDR2 SVGAGI. Trimming removed 6 bases at V and 7 bases at J, with 15 bases between. CDR3 sequence reads: CASSAKGVGTQYF. The CDR3 DNA follows: TGTGCCAGCAGCGCAAAGGGGGTTGGGACCCAGTACTTC.

The chain uses TRBV10-3 and TRBJ1-2, with TRBD1 as a possible D gene (6 bases). V was cut by 0 bases and J by 8 bases, with 16 bases left in between. There are 15 residues in the CDR3. Germline V gene sequence: CDR1 ENHRY, CDR2 SYGVKD. The chain's CDR3 is CAISESTAQGEGYTF. Here the CDR3 DNA reads TGTGCCATCAGTGAGTCCACCGCACAGGGTGAAGGCTACACCTTC.

This clone was observed once. V gene TRBV2 combines with J gene TRBJ2-3; a possible D gene is TRBD2 (6 bases). In germline, CDR1 is SNHLY, CDR2 FYNNEI. The CDR3 is 15 amino acids. The V gene lost 4 bases and the J gene lost 2 bases, with 13 bases spanning the gap. This CDR3 is CASSADSGATDTQYF. The CDR3 nucleotides read TGTGCCAGCAGTGCCGATAGCGGAGCCACAGATACGCAGTATTTT.

V and J are TRBV28 and TRBJ2-3; TRBD2 aligns across 9 bases. This CDR3 comprises 16 residues. V was pared by 3 bases and J by 8 bases, with 12 bases of the junction left unmatched. Germline loops: CDR1 MDHEN, CDR2 SYDVKM. CDR3 DNA: TGTGCCAGCAGTTTGGGGGCTAGCGGGATCGAGGGTACGCAGTATTTT. Encoded protein: CASSLGASGIEGTQYF.

The V call is TRBV28, the J call TRBJ1-1; possibly TRBD1 for D (5 bases). Trimming removed 7 bases from V and 2 bases from J, with 14 bases in between. Germline CDR1 MDHEN, CDR2 SYDVKM. The CDR3 has 14 residues. The CDR3 bases are TGTGCCAGCACCAGAGAGGGGCCAAACACTGAAGCTTTCTTT. This gives the protein CASTREGPNTEAFF. Full variable domain (missing parts from reference TRBV28 and TRBJ1-1): DVKVTQSSRYLVKRTGEKVFLECVQDMDHENMFWYRQDPGLGLRLIYFSYDVKMKEKGDIPEGYSVSREKKERFSLILESASTNQTSMYLCASTREGPNTEAFFGQGTRLTVV.

CDR3 DNA: TGTGCCAGCAGCCCGGTATATGAAGCTTTCTTT. As protein: CASSPVYEAFF. The rearrangement uses TRBV5-8 and TRBJ1-1; the D is unclear. V was trimmed by 4 bases and J by 7 bases, leaving 8 bases between them. CDR3 length equals 11 residues. Germline CDR1 SGHTS, CDR2 YDEGEE.

The CDR3 sequence: CASRQPTNNSPLHF. CDR3 sequence (DNA): TGTGCCAGCCGGCAGCCGACGAATAATTCACCCCTCCACTTT. The chain links TRBV2 to TRBJ1-6; D is unresolved. V was pared by 8 bases and J by 5 bases, with 13 bases between. Germline V gene lookup returns CDR1 SNHLY and CDR2 FYNNEI. This CDR3 is 14 amino acids long.

This clone appeared once. This chain connects TRBV5-1 to TRBJ1-2; perhaps TRBD1 as D (6 bases). The germline gives CDR1 SGHRS, CDR2 YFSETQ. V lost 1 base to trimming and J lost 4 bases, with 11 bases between them. This CDR3 is 14 amino acids long. The CDR3 loop reads CASSLPGAVYGYTF. DNA for the CDR3: TGCGCCAGCAGCTTGCCGGGGGCTGTCTATGGCTACACCTTC.

The chain employs TRBV5-5 and TRBJ1-5; D may be TRBD1 (5 bases). The CDR3 has 16 amino acids. The ends were cut back, 1 base at V and 3 bases at J, with 14 bases in the middle. Germline V gives CDR1 SGHKS, CDR2 YYEKEE (reference sequence). CDR3 DNA: TGTGCCAGCAGCTTGTCGATAGGGGTCCACAATCAGCCCCAGCATTTT. This encodes CASSLSIGVHNQPQHF.